The subject of this entry is one TCR beta chain. What it recognizes is unknown. The CDR3 totals 13 residues. The ends were cut back, 5 bases at V and 6 bases at J, with 11 bases in the middle. CDR1 is SGHTA, CDR2 FQGTGA, per germline. This record comes from a study of T cell repertoires in cytomegalovirus infection. Study-wide background: The authors used CMV epitopes that were HLA-C-restricted (recently identified) and HLA-B-restricted (well studied). Indications came from public TCR beta signatures; they pointed to CMV infection and to a matching HLA type. Study results and caveats: Ex vivo responses were dominated by HLA-C-restricted CMV-specific TCR beta clonotypes.

TCRdb passed the reads through MiXCR, listing each CDR3 protein once. Of a few hundred thousand distinct CDR3 sequences detected, 25% to 30% appear once; the ten largest clones hold roughly 20%. The V and J genes are TRBV7-3 and TRBJ2-1; weak D call: TRBD2 (5 bases). The receptor was derived from a human donor in good health (CMV status not recorded). Some clones in this sample may be carry-over from other donors' samples. The starting material was cultured PBMCs, obtained from culture after CMV antigen stimulation. The CDR3 sequence is CASSPRGPNEQFF. The CDR3 coding sequence is TGTGCCAGCAGCCCGAGAGGGCCCAATGAGCAGTTCTTC. Supplemented by reference TRBV7-3 and TRBJ2-1, the full variable domain reads GAGVSQTPSNKVTEKGKYVELRCDPISGHTALYWYRQSLGQGPEFLIYFQGTGAADDSGLPNDRFFAVRPEGSVSTLKIQRTERGDSAVYLCASSPRGPNEQFFGPGTRLTVL.